What follows describes a single TCR beta chain. Sequenced by immunoSEQ multiplex PCR; TCRdb stores in-frame clones only, minus some. The sample yields 160,000 or so clones, approximately 87% seen once. V lost 8 bases and J lost 7, with 17 bases in between. The CDR3 runs to 13 residues. Germline lookup yields CDR1 MDHEN and CDR2 SYDVKM. This entry comes from a study of T cell responses to AZD1222 COVID-19 vaccine. The input for sequencing was peripheral blood, taken 28 days after the second AZD1222 dose. This sequence originates from an adult who received the AZD1222 COVID-19 vaccine. The J gene is TRBJ1-2, the V gene TRBV28, with D possibly TRBD1 on 5 matching bases. Written as DNA, the CDR3 is TGTGCCAGCTGCGACAGATCCACGGGTGGCTACACCTTC. This encodes CASCDRSTGGYTF.